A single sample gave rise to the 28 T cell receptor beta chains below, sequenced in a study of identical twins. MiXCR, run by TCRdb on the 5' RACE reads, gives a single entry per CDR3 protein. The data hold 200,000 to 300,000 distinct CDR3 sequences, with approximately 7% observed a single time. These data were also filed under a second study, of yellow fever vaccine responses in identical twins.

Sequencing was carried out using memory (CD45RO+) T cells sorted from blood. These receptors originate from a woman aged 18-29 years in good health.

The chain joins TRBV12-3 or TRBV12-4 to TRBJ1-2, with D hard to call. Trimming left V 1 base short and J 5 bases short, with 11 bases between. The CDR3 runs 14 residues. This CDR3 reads CASSLDRRAYGYTF. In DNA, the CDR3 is TGTGCCAGCAGTTTAGATCGACGGGCTTATGGCTACACCTTC.

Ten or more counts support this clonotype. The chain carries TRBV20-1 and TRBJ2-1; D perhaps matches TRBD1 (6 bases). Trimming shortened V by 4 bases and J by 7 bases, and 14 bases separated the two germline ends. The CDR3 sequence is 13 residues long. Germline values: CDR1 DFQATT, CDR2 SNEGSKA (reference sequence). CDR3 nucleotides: TGCAGTGCTAATGAAGGGGGAGTAAATGAGCAGTTCTTC. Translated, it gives CSANEGGVNEQFF.

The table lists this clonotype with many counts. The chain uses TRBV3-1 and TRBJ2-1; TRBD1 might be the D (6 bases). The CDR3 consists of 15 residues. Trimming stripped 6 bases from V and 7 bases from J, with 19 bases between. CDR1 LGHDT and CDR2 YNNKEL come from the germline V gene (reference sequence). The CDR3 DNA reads TGTGCCAGCAGTCCCGACCCGGGAAGGGGGAATGAGCAGTTCTTC. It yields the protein CASSPDPGRGNEQFF.

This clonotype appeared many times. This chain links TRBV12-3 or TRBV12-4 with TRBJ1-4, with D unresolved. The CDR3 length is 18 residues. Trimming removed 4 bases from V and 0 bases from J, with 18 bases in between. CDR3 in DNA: TGTGCCAGCAGTTCAGACATGAGGTCGGACGCAACTAATGAAAAACTGTTTTTT. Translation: CASSSDMRSDATNEKLFF.

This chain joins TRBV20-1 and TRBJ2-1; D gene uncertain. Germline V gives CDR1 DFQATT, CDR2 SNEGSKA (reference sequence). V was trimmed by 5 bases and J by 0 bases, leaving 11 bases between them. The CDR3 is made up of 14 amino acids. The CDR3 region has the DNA TGCAGTGCTGAGCTGGCCAGCTCCTACAATGAGCAGTTCTTC. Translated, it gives CSAELASSYNEQFF.

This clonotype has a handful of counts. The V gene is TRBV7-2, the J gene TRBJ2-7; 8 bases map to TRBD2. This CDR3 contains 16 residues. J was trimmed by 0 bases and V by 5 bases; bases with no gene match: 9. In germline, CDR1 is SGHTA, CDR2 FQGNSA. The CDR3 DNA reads TGTGCCAGCAGCCCCCGGACTAGCCGGAGCTCCTACGAGCAGTACTTC. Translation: CASSPRTSRSSYEQYF.

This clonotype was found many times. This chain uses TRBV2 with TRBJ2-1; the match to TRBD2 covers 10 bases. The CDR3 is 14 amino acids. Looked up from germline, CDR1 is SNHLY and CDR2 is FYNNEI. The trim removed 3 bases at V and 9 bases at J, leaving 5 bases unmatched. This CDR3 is CASSDIAGGSEQFF. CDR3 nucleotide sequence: TGTGCCAGCAGTGATATAGCGGGAGGAAGTGAGCAGTTCTTC. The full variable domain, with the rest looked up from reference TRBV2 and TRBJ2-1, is EPEVTQTPSHQVTQMGQEVILRCVPISNHLYFYWYRQILGQKVEFLVSFYNNEISEKSEIFDDQFSVERPDGSNFTLKIRSTKLEDSAMYFCASSDIAGGSEQFFGPGTRLTVL.

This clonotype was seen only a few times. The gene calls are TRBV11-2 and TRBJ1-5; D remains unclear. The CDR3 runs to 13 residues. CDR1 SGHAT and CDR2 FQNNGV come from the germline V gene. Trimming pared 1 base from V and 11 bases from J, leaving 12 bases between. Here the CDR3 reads CASSLVAARAQHF. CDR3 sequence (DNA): TGTGCCAGCAGCTTAGTCGCCGCAAGGGCCCAGCATTTT.

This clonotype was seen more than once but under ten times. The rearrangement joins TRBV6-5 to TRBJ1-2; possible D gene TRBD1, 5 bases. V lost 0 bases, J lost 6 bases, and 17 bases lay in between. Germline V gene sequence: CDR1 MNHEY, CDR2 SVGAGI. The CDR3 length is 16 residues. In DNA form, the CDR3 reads TGTGCCAGCAGTTACTCGACCAATCAGGGCTCCCATGGCTACACCTTC. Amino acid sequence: CASSYSTNQGSHGYTF.

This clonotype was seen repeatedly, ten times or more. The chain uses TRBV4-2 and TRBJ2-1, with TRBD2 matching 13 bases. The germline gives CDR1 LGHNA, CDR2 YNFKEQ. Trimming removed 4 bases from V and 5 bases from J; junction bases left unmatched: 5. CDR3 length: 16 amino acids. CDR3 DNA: TGTGCCAGCAGCCCGGAACTAGCGGGAGGGGACAATGAGCAGTTCTTC. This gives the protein CASSPELAGGDNEQFF.

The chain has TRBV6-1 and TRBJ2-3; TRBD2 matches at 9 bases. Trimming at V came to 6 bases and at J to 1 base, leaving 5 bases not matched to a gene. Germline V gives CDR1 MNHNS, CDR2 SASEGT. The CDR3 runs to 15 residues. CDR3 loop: CASRPSGIGTDTQYF. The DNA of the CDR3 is TGTGCCAGCAGACCTAGCGGGATCGGCACAGATACGCAGTATTTT.

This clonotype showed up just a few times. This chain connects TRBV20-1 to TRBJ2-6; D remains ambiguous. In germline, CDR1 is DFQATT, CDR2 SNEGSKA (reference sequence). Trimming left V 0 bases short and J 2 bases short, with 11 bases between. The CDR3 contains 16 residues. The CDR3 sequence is CSARDGRIPGANVLTF. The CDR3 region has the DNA TGCAGTGCTAGAGACGGCAGGATACCTGGGGCCAACGTCCTGACTTTC.

CDR3 residues: CASSSGLAGGPSYNEQFF. The CDR3 nucleotides are TGTGCCAGCAGCTCGGGACTAGCGGGAGGGCCCTCCTACAATGAGCAGTTCTTC. V gene TRBV7-3 combines with J gene TRBJ2-1, with 16 bases lining up with TRBD2. V shed 4 bases and J 0 bases; nucleotides not matched to a gene: 3. This CDR3 has 18 residues. From germline, CDR1 is SGHTA and CDR2 FQGTGA.

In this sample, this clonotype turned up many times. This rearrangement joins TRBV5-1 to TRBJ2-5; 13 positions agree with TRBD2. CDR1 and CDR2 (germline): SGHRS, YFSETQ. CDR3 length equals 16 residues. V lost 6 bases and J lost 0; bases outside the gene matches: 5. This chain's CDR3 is CASTGLAGSYQETQYF. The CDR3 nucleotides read TGCGCCAGCACGGGACTAGCGGGGTCCTACCAAGAGACCCAGTACTTC.

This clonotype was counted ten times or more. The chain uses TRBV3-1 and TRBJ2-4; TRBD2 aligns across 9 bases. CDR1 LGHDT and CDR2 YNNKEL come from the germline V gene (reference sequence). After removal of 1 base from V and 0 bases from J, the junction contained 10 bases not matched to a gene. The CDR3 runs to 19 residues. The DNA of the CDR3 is TGTGCCAGCAGCCAAGGGCGGGGGGGCACATCCCTAGCCAAAAACATTCAGTACTTC. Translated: CASSQGRGGTSLAKNIQYF.

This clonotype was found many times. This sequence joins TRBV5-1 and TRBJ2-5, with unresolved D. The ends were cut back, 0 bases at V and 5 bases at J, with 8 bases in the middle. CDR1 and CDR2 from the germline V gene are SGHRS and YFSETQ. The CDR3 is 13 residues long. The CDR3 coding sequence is TGCGCCAGCAGCTTGGTTCTAGAGGAGACCCAGTACTTC. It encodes CASSLVLEETQYF. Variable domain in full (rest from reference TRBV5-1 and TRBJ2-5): KAGVTQTPRYLIKTRGQQVTLSCSPISGHRSVSWYQQTPGQGLQFLFEYFSETQRNKGNFPGRFSGRQFSNSRSEMNVSTLELGDSALYLCASSLVLEETQYFGPGTRLLVL.

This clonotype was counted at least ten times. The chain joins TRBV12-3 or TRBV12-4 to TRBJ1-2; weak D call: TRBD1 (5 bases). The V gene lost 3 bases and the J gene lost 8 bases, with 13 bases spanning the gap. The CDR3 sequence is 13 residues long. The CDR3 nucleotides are TGTGCCAGCAGTTTTGCCAGGGAATTCGGCTACACCTTC. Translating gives CASSFAREFGYTF.

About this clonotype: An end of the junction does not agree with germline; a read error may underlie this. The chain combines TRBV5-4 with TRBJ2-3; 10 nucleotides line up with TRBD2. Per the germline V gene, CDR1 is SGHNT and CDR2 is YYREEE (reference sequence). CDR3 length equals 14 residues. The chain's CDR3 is CAISKREGGDTQYF. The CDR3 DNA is TGTGCCATCAGCAAGCGGGAGGGGGGAGATACGCAGTATTTT.

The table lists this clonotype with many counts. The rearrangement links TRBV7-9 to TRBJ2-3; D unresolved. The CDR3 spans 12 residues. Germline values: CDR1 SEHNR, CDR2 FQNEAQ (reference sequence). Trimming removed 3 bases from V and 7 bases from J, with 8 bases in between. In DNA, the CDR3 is TGTGCCAGCAGCTTGGACCTTCATACGCAGTATTTT. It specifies CASSLDLHTQYF.

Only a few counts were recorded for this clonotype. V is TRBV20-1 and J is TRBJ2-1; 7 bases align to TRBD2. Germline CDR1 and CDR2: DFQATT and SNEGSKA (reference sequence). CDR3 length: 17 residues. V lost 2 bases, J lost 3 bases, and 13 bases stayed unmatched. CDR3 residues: CSARIGTNLPFYNEQFF. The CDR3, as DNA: TGCAGTGCTAGAATCGGGACTAACCTCCCCTTCTACAATGAGCAGTTCTTC.

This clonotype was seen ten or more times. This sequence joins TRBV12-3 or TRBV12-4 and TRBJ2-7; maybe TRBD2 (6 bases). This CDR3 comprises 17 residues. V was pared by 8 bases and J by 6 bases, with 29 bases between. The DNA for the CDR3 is TGTGCCAGCGGCAACAGATTCACGGGAGAGCGGTCTAGCGAGCAGTACTTC. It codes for CASGNRFTGERSSEQYF.

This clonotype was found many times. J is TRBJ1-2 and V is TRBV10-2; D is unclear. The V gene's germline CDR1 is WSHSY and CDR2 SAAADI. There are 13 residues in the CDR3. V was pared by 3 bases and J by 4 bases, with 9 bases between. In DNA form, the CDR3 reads TGCGCCAGCAGTGAAGGCCAGTTCTATGGCTACACCTTC. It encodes CASSEGQFYGYTF.

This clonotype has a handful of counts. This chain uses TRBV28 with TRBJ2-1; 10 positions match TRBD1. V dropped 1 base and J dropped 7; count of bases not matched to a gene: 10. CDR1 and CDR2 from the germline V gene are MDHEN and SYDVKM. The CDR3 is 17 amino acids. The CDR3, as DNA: TGTGCCAGCAGTTTATCCACGGGGACAGGGGTAAGGAATGAGCAGTTCTTC. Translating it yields CASSLSTGTGVRNEQFF.

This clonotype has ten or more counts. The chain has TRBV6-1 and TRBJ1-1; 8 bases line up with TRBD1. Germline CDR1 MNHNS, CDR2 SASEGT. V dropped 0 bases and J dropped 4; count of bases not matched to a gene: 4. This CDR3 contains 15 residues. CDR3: CASSEADRGGTEAFF. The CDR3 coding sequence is TGTGCCAGCAGTGAAGCCGACAGGGGTGGCACTGAAGCTTTCTTT.

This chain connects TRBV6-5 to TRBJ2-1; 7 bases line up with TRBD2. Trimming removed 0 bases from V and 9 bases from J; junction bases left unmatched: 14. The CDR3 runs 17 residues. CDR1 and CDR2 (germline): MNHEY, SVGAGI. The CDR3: CASSYSGLVFPSPEQFF. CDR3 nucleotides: TGTGCCAGCAGTTACTCCGGACTAGTTTTTCCCTCTCCTGAGCAGTTCTTC.

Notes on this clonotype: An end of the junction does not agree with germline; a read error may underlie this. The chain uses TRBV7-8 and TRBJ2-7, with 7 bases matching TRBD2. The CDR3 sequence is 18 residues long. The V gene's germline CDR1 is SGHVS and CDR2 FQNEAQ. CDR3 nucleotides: TGTGCCACCAGCTTATACTATTGGGAGGGCCGGGGCTCCTACGAGCAGTACTTC. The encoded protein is CATSLYYWEGRGSYEQYF.

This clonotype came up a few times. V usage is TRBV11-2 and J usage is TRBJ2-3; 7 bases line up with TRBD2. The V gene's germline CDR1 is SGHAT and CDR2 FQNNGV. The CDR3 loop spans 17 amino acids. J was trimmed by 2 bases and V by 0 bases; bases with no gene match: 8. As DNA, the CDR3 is TGTGCCAGCAGCTTAGAGGGCAACGGGAGGCCCACAGATACGCAGTATTTT. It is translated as CASSLEGNGRPTDTQYF.

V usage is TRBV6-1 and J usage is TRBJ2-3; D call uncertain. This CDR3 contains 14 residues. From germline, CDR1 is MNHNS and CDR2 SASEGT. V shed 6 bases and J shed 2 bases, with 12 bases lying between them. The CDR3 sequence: CASRDGRNTDTQYF. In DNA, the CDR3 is TGTGCCAGCAGGGACGGGCGAAACACAGATACGCAGTATTTT.